Following are 18 T cell receptor beta chains from one sample sequenced in a study of T-cell memory formation after mild COVID-19. TCRdb re-analysed the 5' RACE reads in MiXCR, keeping a single row per CDR3 protein. This sample carries approximately 100,000 distinct CDR3 sequences, 11% of them seen once, and the ten largest clones take about 40%. Sequenced sample: PBMCs or a T cell subset sorted from them (not recorded which). Receptors were obtained from a man aged 18 to 29 who had mild COVID-19 (a few samples of this study predate the infection). Cell type and time point are not known.

This clonotype showed up just a few times. The rearrangement joins TRBV7-9 to TRBJ2-5; tentatively, D is TRBD1 or TRBD2 (6 bases each). The germline gives CDR1 SEHNR, CDR2 FQNEAQ (reference sequence). This CDR3 region has 19 residues. The ends were cut back, 1 base at V and 4 bases at J, with 25 bases in the middle. CDR3 protein: CASSLVRVKEPGAVETQYF. Here the CDR3 DNA reads TGTGCCAGCAGCTTAGTCCGGGTTAAGGAACCGGGGGCCGTAGAGACCCAGTACTTC.

This chain connects TRBV6-1 to TRBJ2-7, with no clear D. The CDR3 extends over 14 amino acids. From germline, CDR1 is MNHNS and CDR2 SASEGT. Trimming shortened V by 3 bases and J by 4 bases, and 13 bases separated the two germline ends. Here the CDR3 reads CASSDFAGYYEQYF. The CDR3 DNA reads TGTGCCAGCAGTGACTTCGCAGGATATTACGAGCAGTACTTC.

The chain combines TRBV4-3 with TRBJ2-5; D is perhaps TRBD1 or TRBD2 (5 bases each). Germline V CDR1 and CDR2: LGHNA, YSLEER. The CDR3 spans 15 residues. Trimming took 3 bases from V and 5 from J, leaving 16 bases between them. This chain's CDR3 is CASSQGVSARETQYF. CDR3 nucleotide sequence: TGCGCCAGCAGCCAGGGGGTTTCAGCCCGGGAGACCCAGTACTTC.

V gene TRBV7-9 combines with J gene TRBJ2-5, with D uncertain. The V gene lost 4 bases and the J gene lost 1 base, with 7 bases spanning the gap. The V gene's germline CDR1 is SEHNR and CDR2 FQNEAQ (reference sequence). The CDR3 has 13 residues. For the CDR3, the DNA is TGTGCCAGCAGCTACAAGGTCCAAGAGACCCAGTACTTC. Translated, it gives CASSYKVQETQYF.

This clonotype was recorded a few times. The V gene is TRBV18, the J gene TRBJ2-7, with TRBD1 as a possible D gene (6 bases). The CDR3 is made up of 16 amino acids. Germline CDR1 KGHSH, CDR2 LQKENI. Trimming stripped 4 bases from V and 2 bases from J, with 18 bases between. In nucleotides, the CDR3 is TGTGCCAGCTCACTCCGAACAGGGTTAAGGCCCTACGAGCAGTACTTC. It is translated as CASSLRTGLRPYEQYF. The full variable domain, its missing parts supplied by reference TRBV18 and TRBJ2-7, is NAGVMQNPRHLVRRRGQEARLRCSPMKGHSHVYWYRQLPEEGLKFMVYLQKENIIDESGMPKERFSAEFPKEGPSILRIQQVVRGDSAAYFCASSLRTGLRPYEQYFGPGTRLTVT.

The chain has TRBV21-1 and TRBJ1-5. TRBV21-1 is given as a pseudogene. The CDR3 has 17 residues. As DNA, the CDR3 is TGTGCCTTGCCCCGGGGTGTAGGGAGGGGGGAAAATCAGCCCCAGCATTTT. This gives the protein CALPRGVGRGENQPQHF.

This clonotype was counted at least ten times. The chain combines TRBV7-9 with TRBJ1-5, with D uncertain. The V end lost 1 base, the J end lost 2 bases, and 0 bases lay between the germline ends. The CDR3 consists of 12 residues. From germline, CDR1 is SEHNR and CDR2 FQNEAQ (reference sequence). The CDR3 coding sequence is TGTGCCAGCAGCTTAGGCAATCAGCCCCAGCATTTT. Amino acid sequence: CASSLGNQPQHF.

V usage is TRBV29-1 and J usage is TRBJ2-7; D unresolved. The germline V gene has CDR1 SQVTM and CDR2 ANQGSEA. The V and J ends lost 0 bases and 2 bases respectively, with 11 bases between them. This CDR3 spans 14 amino acids. The CDR3: CSVEEGGMAYEQYF. DNA of the CDR3: TGCAGCGTTGAAGAGGGTGGAATGGCCTACGAGCAGTACTTC.

The DNA of the CDR3 is TGCAGCGTTGAACCCTCGTACACAGATACGCAGTATTTT. This gives the protein CSVEPSYTDTQYF. The rearrangement joins TRBV29-1 to TRBJ2-3, with D unclear. The V end was cut by 2 bases, the J end by 2 bases, with 8 bases between. Germline V gene sequence: CDR1 SQVTM, CDR2 ANQGSEA. The CDR3 loop spans 13 amino acids.

This clonotype was observed a handful of times. The CDR3 here is CSVESQGPANEKLFF. CDR3 nucleotide sequence: TGCAGCGTTGAATCGCAGGGACCTGCTAATGAAAAACTGTTTTTT. The gene calls are TRBV29-1 and TRBJ1-4; D might be TRBD1 (5 bases). This CDR3 region has 15 residues. Trimming removed 2 bases from V and 3 bases from J, with 13 bases in between. Germline V CDR1 and CDR2: SQVTM, ANQGSEA. Full variable domain (outside the CDR3, taken from reference TRBV29-1 and TRBJ1-4): SAVISQKPSRDICQRGTSLTIQCQVDSQVTMMFWYRQQPGQSLTLIATANQGSEATYESGFVIDKFPISRPNLTFSTLTVSNMSPEDSSIYLCSVESQGPANEKLFFGSGTQLSVL.

This clonotype was recorded many times. The rearrangement joins TRBV7-2 to TRBJ1-2; D not certain. Germline V gives CDR1 SGHTA, CDR2 FQGNSA. CDR3 length: 14 residues. Trimming shortened V by 1 base and J by 5 bases, and 11 bases separated the two germline ends. CDR3: CASSLEDVMYGYTF. The CDR3 DNA reads as TGTGCCAGCAGCTTAGAAGACGTGATGTATGGCTACACCTTC.

The V gene is TRBV7-2, the J gene TRBJ2-5, with no clear D. The V gene's germline CDR1 is SGHTA and CDR2 FQGNSA. V dropped 1 base and J dropped 1 base, with 10 bases sitting between them. This CDR3 comprises 15 residues. The CDR3 DNA follows: TGTGCCAGCAGCTTAGTGTGGCTAGTCCAAGAGACCCAGTACTTC. Amino acid sequence: CASSLVWLVQETQYF.

This clonotype turned up a few times. The rearrangement uses TRBV7-9 and TRBJ2-1; 11 bases line up with TRBD2. The germline V gene encodes CDR1 SEHNR and CDR2 FQNEAQ (reference sequence). V lost 5 bases, J lost 10 bases, and 10 bases stayed unmatched. The length of the CDR3 is 15 residues. The CDR3 sequence is CASSLSGGARWEQFF. The CDR3 DNA sequence: TGTGCCAGCAGCCTTAGCGGGGGGGCACGTTGGGAGCAGTTCTTC.

This clonotype was recorded at least ten times. The chain links TRBV5-1 to TRBJ2-7, with 9 bases aligning to TRBD2. With V trimmed by 4 bases and J by 0 bases, 8 bases remained unmatched. This CDR3 contains 16 residues. From germline, CDR1 is SGHRS and CDR2 YFSETQ. The CDR3, as DNA: TGCGCCAGCAGCCCGACGCGGGGGGGAGGCTCCTACGAGCAGTACTTC. Encoded protein: CASSPTRGGGSYEQYF.

This clonotype was detected only a few times. J is TRBJ1-2 and V is TRBV19, with D perhaps TRBD1 (6 bases). CDR1 and CDR2 (germline): LNHDA, SQIVND (reference sequence). Trimming stripped 8 bases from V and 4 bases from J, with 11 bases between. The CDR3 extends over 12 amino acids. Here the CDR3 reads CASFRGTYGYTF. CDR3 DNA: TGTGCCAGTTTCAGGGGAACCTATGGCTACACCTTC. Based on the CDR3 plus reference TRBV19 and TRBJ1-2, the full variable domain is DGGITQSPKYLFRKEGQNVTLSCEQNLNHDAMYWYRQDPGQGLRLIYYSQIVNDFQKGDIAEGYSVSREKKESFPLTVTSAQKNPTAFYLCASFRGTYGYTFGSGTRLTVV.

The chain uses TRBV7-8 and TRBJ2-5; D unclear. Per the germline V gene, CDR1 is SGHVS and CDR2 is FQNEAQ. The CDR3 is 14 amino acids. The germline V and J ends were trimmed by 5 bases and 1 base, with 11 bases remaining between them. CDR3 sequence: CASSITASQETQYF. CDR3 DNA: TGTGCCAGCAGCATTACCGCGTCCCAAGAGACCCAGTACTTC.

This clonotype appeared many times. The V and J genes are TRBV6-5 and TRBJ2-5, with 8 bases lining up with TRBD2. With 2 bases clipped from V and 3 bases from J, the junction kept 8 bases outside the gene matches. The CDR3 is 16 amino acids. Germline-derived CDR1 and CDR2 are MNHEY and SVGAGI. As DNA, the CDR3 is TGTGCCAGCAGTTACCGAGGTAGCGGGGTGAAAGAGACCCAGTACTTC. It yields the protein CASSYRGSGVKETQYF.

This clonotype was detected ten times or more. The chain uses TRBV7-6 and TRBJ2-5; D is possibly TRBD2 (6 bases). V was cut by 5 bases and J by 7 bases, with 14 bases left in between. Germline CDR1 is SGHVS and CDR2 is FNYEAQ. The CDR3 is 13 residues long. In DNA, the CDR3 is TGTGCCAGCAGCCCCGAGGTGGGGGGGACCCAGTACTTC. This translates into CASSPEVGGTQYF.